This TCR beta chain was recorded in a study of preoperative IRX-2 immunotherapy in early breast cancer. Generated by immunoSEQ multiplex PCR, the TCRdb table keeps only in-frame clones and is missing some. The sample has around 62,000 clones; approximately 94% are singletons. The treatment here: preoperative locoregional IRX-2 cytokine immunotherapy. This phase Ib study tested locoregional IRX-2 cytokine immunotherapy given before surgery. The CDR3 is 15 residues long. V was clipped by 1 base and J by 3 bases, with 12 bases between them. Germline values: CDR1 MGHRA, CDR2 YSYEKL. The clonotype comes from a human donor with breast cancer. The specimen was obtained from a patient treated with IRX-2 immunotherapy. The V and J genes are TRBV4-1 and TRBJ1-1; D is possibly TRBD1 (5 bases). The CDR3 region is CASSQGWGDDTEAFF. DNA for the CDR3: TGCGCCAGCAGCCAAGGGTGGGGGGATGACACTGAAGCTTTCTTT.